Described below is a single TCR beta chain sequence and its context. The age range of participants was about 18 to 100 years, with residence in about two dozen US areas. Which cohort a participant joined came from the clinical history participants gave. The entry originates in a study of blood T cell repertoires in COVID-19. Study-level information: T cells, B-cell-depleted T cells, or PBMCs supplied cDNA or gDNA.

Authors' processing steps: Estimation of nucleated cell counts was performed using reference gene primer amplification. The assay was immunoSEQ multiplex PCR, and TCRdb's table has in-frame clones only and misses some. V and J calls and clone size are given by that table; D and trimming were obtained from the DNA. Of roughly 150,000 clones listed, more than 70% are singletons. CDR1 is SGDLS and CDR2 is YYNGEE in the germline V gene. Trimming left V 0 bases short and J 0 bases short, with 8 bases between. The CDR3 consists of 15 residues. The clonotype originates from a man aged 60-69 years who had recovered from COVID-19. V usage is TRBV9 and J usage is TRBJ2-3; D unresolved. Material for sequencing was PBMCs or T cells enriched from blood (not recorded which). The CDR3 region has the DNA TGTGCCAGCAGCGTAGTACCGGAGAGCACAGATACGCAGTATTTT. As protein: CASSVVPESTDTQYF.